This TCR beta chain is from a study of T cell repertoires in aging, cancer and after chemotherapy. Study background: Pre- and post-chemotherapy samples were paired from glioblastoma patients treated with temozolomide-based therapy. Study-level findings and limits: The repertoire data cannot show anything about immunological memory following chemotherapy. In healthy donors, age-related TCR diversity loss mainly reflected lost richness. Across the chemotherapy interval, each cancer cohort showed higher median generation probability, suggesting thymic rebound.

In this sample, this clonotype turned up a few times. Its target is unknown. The CDR3 sequence is 16 residues long. The V and J ends lost 3 bases and 0 bases respectively, with 15 bases between them. Germline V gene sequence: CDR1 SGHVS, CDR2 FNYEAQ. A mixed TRB-A/B primer pool amplified rearranged TRB by multiplex touch-down PCR. TCRdb re-called the multiplex PCR reads through MiXCR, storing one row per CDR3 protein. Here the sample spans about 8,000 distinct CDR3 sequences, approximately 49% being singletons. TCR beta rearrangements were amplified from peripheral blood genomic DNA. This clonotype was sampled from a human donor with a solid tumor. Sequencing used blood. V usage is TRBV7-6 and J usage is TRBJ2-7, with D tentatively TRBD2 (6 bases). CDR3 protein: CASSLGGSGLSYEQYF. CDR3 sequence (DNA): TGTGCCAGCAGCTTGGGCGGGTCGGGACTCTCCTACGAGCAGTACTTC.